This note documents a single TCR beta chain sequence. In the study's own analysis: Using reference gene primer amplification, nucleated cell counts were estimated. The protocol was immunoSEQ multiplex PCR, while the TCRdb copy is restricted to in-frame clones and leaves out a portion. Clonal size and the V and J genes are those of that table, whereas D and trimming came from the DNA. The sample lists about 120,000 clones; roughly 90% were seen once. V trimming: 12 bases; J trimming: 0 bases; junction bases outside the gene matches: 3. Germline V lookup: CDR1 KGHDR, CDR2 SFDVKD. The CDR3 spans 13 residues. The sample originates from a study of blood T cell repertoires in COVID-19. Whole-study context: Samples came from the United States, Italy and Spain, spanning acute and convalescent COVID-19. PBMCs, B-cell-depleted T cells, or T cells were the source of the cDNA or gDNA that made up the material.

The material sequenced was peripheral blood. The chain joins TRBV24-1 to TRBJ2-2; 7 bases map to TRBD2. The sequence derives from a human donor with acute or convalescent COVID-19. The donor label of this sample is uncertain. The DNA of the CDR3 is TGTGCCTCGGGAGGCCCGAACACCGGGGAGCTGTTTTTT. It codes for CASGGPNTGELFF.